This T cell receptor (beta chain) was obtained from a study of cytomegalovirus exposure and HLA in healthy donors. At the level of the study: Earlier, 150 million to 200 million T cells were analyzed, and 117 million unique TCR beta sequences were found among them.

General study results and limits: Per a prior analysis, the majority of TCR beta V segments were productive roughly 87% or roughly 30% of the time. Clonal expansion, a later analysis showed, was greater in HLA-associated TCR beta chains than in equally common others.

As for this clone: Its specificity is unknown.

Healthy individuals who donated bone marrow served as the donors. The primer mix had 60 Vbeta and 13 Jbeta primers. Measured with immunoSEQ multiplex PCR; TCRdb has only the in-frame clones, and not every one. Here the sample spans some 190,000 clones, just under 80% being singletons. The V gene lost 0 bases and the J gene lost 7 bases, with 10 bases spanning the gap. CDR3 size: 14 residues. Germline V gene data show CDR1 as GTSNPN and CDR2 as SVGIG (reference sequence). The clonotype originates from a female donor in good health and CMV-seronegative. The V call is TRBV30, the J call TRBJ1-6; D perhaps matches TRBD1 (6 bases). Material: PBMCs. The DNA for the CDR3 is TGTGCCTGGAGTGTACGGCAGGGGAATTCACCCCTCCACTTT. The encoded protein is CAWSVRQGNSPLHF.